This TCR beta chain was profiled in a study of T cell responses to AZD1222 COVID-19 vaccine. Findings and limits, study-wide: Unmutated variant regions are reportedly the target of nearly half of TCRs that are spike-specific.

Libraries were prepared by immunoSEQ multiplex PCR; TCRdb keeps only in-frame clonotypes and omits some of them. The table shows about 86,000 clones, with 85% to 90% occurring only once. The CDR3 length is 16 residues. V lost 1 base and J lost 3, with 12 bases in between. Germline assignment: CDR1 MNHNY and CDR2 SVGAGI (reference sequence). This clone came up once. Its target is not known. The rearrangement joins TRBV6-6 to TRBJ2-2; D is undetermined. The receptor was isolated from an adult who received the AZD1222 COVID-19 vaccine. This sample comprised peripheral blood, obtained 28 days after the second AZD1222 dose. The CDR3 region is CASSYYLTSDTGELFF. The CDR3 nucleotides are TGTGCCAGCAGTTACTATTTAACCTCGGACACCGGGGAGCTGTTTTTT.